The 15 T cell receptor beta chains reported below all come from one sample, sequenced in a study of OX40 agonist ivuxolimab in advanced cancers. Profiling relied on immunoSEQ multiplex PCR, and the TCRdb table lists in-frame clones only, not all of them. The sample consists of 80,000 to 95,000 clones, 92% of them appearing once. The starting material was CD4+ or CD8+ T cells sorted from blood, obtained in a trial of the OX40 agonist ivuxolimab. The receptors shown here come from an adult with an advanced solid tumor such as melanoma, head and neck, liver or kidney cancer.

Here the CDR3 reads CASSSQLGLQFF. The CDR3 region has the DNA TGTGCCAGCAGTTCTCAACTGGGCTTACAGTTCTTC. The chain is built from TRBV11-2 and TRBJ2-1; D is uncertain. Germline CDR1 reads SGHAT; CDR2 reads FQNNGV. V was shortened by 6 bases and J by 13 bases, with 16 bases between the two germline ends. There are 12 residues in the CDR3.

The CDR3 sequence is CASSEARTARGTEAFF. DNA of the CDR3: TGTGCCAGCAGTGAAGCGCGGACAGCCAGGGGAACTGAAGCTTTCTTT. The chain has TRBV2 and TRBJ1-1; weak D call: TRBD1 (6 bases). This CDR3 is 16 amino acids long. The V gene's germline CDR1 is SNHLY and CDR2 FYNNEI. Trimming shortened V by 0 bases and J by 5 bases, and 16 bases separated the two germline ends.

CDR3 in DNA: TGTGCCAGCTCACCAGATGAGGGGGCGGGGCAGTACTTC. This sequence encodes CASSPDEGAGQYF. The rearrangement links TRBV18 to TRBJ2-7; 7 nucleotides align to TRBD1. This CDR3 contains 13 residues. Germline V gene data show CDR1 as KGHSH and CDR2 as LQKENI. The J segment lost 9 bases and the V segment lost 2 bases, leaving 7 bases of the junction unmatched.

The V and J genes are TRBV7-2 and TRBJ1-4, with TRBD1 as a possible D gene (5 bases). Trimming took off 2 bases at V and 4 bases at J, with 8 bases between the two ends. Germline assignment: CDR1 SGHTA and CDR2 FQGNSA. The CDR3 loop spans 14 amino acids. The CDR3: CASSLQGNNEKLFF. The CDR3 bases are TGTGCCAGCAGCTTACAGGGAAATAATGAAAAACTGTTTTTT.

V is TRBV6-6 and J is TRBJ2-7; 9 bases fit TRBD1. The trim removed 4 bases at V and 6 bases at J, leaving 7 bases unmatched. The CDR3 runs to 14 residues. Germline-derived CDR1 and CDR2 are MNHNY and SVGAGI (reference sequence). The CDR3 DNA follows: TGTGCCAGCAGTTCGGGACAGGGCGTCGGCGAGCAGTACTTC. Translated, it gives CASSSGQGVGEQYF.

The rearrangement uses TRBV19 and TRBJ1-2, with D hard to call. There are 14 residues in the CDR3. Trimming pared 0 bases from V and 4 bases from J, leaving 9 bases between. From germline, CDR1 is LNHDA and CDR2 SQIVND (reference sequence). CDR3: CASSIEAAPYGYTF. Here the CDR3 DNA reads TGTGCCAGTAGTATAGAGGCCGCCCCCTATGGCTACACCTTC.

The chain uses TRBV5-1 and TRBJ1-4, with TRBD1 matching over 7 bases. After removal of 4 bases from V and 5 bases from J, the junction contained 8 bases not matched to a gene. CDR3 length equals 15 residues. Germline V gives CDR1 SGHRS, CDR2 YFSETQ. CDR3 bases: TGCGCCAGCAGCACTACCGGGACAGTGAATGAAAAACTGTTTTTT. This sequence encodes CASSTTGTVNEKLFF.

This clone appeared a single time. The V call is TRBV19, the J call TRBJ1-2; no firm D call. CDR1 is LNHDA, CDR2 SQIVND, per germline (reference sequence). The V end lost 3 bases, the J end lost 5 bases, and 16 bases lay between the germline ends. The CDR3 extends over 15 amino acids. The CDR3 region is CASSIVIRPDYGYTF. In DNA form, the CDR3 reads TGTGCCAGTAGTATCGTAATCCGCCCTGATTATGGCTACACCTTC.

The chain combines TRBV5-1 with TRBJ1-3; D call uncertain. CDR1 is SGHRS, CDR2 YFSETQ, per germline. Trimming took 3 bases from V and 0 from J, leaving 10 bases between them. The CDR3 sequence is 15 residues long. The CDR3 DNA follows: TGCGCCAGCAGCTCGGACGGAGACTCTGGAAACACCATATATTTT. Residues: CASSSDGDSGNTIYF.

V and J are TRBV9 and TRBJ1-1; D is possibly TRBD1 (5 bases). Germline V gives CDR1 SGDLS, CDR2 YYNGEE. The CDR3 has 13 amino acids. Deletions cut 4 bases from V and 8 bases from J, with 15 bases between. The CDR3 loop reads CASSSGTLGEAFF. The CDR3 region has the DNA TGTGCCAGCAGCTCCGGGACGCTGGGCGAAGCTTTCTTT.

This clone was seen more than once but under ten times. This rearrangement joins TRBV20-1 to TRBJ1-1; no clear D. CDR3 length: 11 amino acids. From germline, CDR1 is DFQATT and CDR2 SNEGSKA (reference sequence). Trimming removed 3 bases from V and 3 bases from J, with 5 bases in between. As DNA, the CDR3 is TGCAGTGCTAGGGGGTACACTGAAGCTTTCTTT. This encodes CSARGYTEAFF.

The chain combines TRBV14 with TRBJ2-3; unclear D gene. V shed 2 bases and J shed 7 bases, with 4 bases lying between them. This CDR3 has 11 residues. The germline V gene encodes CDR1 SGHDN and CDR2 FVKESK. The CDR3 sequence is CASSQWNTQYF. As DNA, the CDR3 is TGTGCCAGCAGCCAATGGAATACGCAGTATTTT. The full variable domain, completed using reference TRBV14 and TRBJ2-3, is EAGVTQFPSHSVIEKGQTVTLRCDPISGHDNLYWYRRVMGKEIKFLLHFVKESKQDESGMPNNRFLAERTGGTYSTLKVQPAELEDSGVYFCASSQWNTQYFGPGTRLTVL.

This chain links TRBV9 with TRBJ2-3; 9 bases line up with TRBD2. The CDR3 covers 17 residues. The J segment lost 1 base and the V segment lost 0 bases, leaving 6 bases of the junction unmatched. Germline V lookup: CDR1 SGDLS, CDR2 YYNGEE. The CDR3: CASSVGAGGAGTDTQYF. For the CDR3, the DNA is TGTGCCAGCAGCGTAGGGGCGGGGGGGGCTGGCACAGATACGCAGTATTTT.

This chain uses TRBV9 with TRBJ2-1; TRBD2 matches at 9 bases. The V and J ends lost 2 bases and 3 bases, in that order; junction bases with no gene match: 6. The germline gives CDR1 SGDLS, CDR2 YYNGEE. This CDR3 is 16 amino acids long. The CDR3 is CASSVTGTSSYNEQFF. The CDR3 nucleotides are TGTGCCAGCAGCGTTACAGGGACTAGCAGCTACAATGAGCAGTTCTTC.

The V and J genes are TRBV18 and TRBJ2-7; 14 nucleotides align to TRBD2. The CDR3 is 15 amino acids. With V trimmed by 3 bases and J by 7 bases, 5 bases remained unmatched. Germline CDR1 KGHSH, CDR2 LQKENI. CDR3 coding DNA: TGTGCCAGCTCACCGACTAGCGGGGGGGCCCGAGAGCAGTACTTC. Translating gives CASSPTSGGAREQYF.